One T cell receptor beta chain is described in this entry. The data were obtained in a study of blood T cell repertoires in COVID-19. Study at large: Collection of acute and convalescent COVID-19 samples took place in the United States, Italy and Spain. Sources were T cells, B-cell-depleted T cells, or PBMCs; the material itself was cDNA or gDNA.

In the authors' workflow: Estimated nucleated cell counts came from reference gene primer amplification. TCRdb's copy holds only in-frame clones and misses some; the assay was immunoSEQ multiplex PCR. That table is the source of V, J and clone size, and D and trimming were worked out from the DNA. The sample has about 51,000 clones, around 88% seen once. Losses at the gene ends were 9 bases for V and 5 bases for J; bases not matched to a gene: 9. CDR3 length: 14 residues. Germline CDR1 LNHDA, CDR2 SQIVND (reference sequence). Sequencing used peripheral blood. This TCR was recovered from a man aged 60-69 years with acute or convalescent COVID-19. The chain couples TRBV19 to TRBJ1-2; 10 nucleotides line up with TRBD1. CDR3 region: CASQKTGQGYGYTF. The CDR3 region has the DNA TGTGCCAGCCAAAAGACGGGACAGGGGTATGGCTACACCTTC.